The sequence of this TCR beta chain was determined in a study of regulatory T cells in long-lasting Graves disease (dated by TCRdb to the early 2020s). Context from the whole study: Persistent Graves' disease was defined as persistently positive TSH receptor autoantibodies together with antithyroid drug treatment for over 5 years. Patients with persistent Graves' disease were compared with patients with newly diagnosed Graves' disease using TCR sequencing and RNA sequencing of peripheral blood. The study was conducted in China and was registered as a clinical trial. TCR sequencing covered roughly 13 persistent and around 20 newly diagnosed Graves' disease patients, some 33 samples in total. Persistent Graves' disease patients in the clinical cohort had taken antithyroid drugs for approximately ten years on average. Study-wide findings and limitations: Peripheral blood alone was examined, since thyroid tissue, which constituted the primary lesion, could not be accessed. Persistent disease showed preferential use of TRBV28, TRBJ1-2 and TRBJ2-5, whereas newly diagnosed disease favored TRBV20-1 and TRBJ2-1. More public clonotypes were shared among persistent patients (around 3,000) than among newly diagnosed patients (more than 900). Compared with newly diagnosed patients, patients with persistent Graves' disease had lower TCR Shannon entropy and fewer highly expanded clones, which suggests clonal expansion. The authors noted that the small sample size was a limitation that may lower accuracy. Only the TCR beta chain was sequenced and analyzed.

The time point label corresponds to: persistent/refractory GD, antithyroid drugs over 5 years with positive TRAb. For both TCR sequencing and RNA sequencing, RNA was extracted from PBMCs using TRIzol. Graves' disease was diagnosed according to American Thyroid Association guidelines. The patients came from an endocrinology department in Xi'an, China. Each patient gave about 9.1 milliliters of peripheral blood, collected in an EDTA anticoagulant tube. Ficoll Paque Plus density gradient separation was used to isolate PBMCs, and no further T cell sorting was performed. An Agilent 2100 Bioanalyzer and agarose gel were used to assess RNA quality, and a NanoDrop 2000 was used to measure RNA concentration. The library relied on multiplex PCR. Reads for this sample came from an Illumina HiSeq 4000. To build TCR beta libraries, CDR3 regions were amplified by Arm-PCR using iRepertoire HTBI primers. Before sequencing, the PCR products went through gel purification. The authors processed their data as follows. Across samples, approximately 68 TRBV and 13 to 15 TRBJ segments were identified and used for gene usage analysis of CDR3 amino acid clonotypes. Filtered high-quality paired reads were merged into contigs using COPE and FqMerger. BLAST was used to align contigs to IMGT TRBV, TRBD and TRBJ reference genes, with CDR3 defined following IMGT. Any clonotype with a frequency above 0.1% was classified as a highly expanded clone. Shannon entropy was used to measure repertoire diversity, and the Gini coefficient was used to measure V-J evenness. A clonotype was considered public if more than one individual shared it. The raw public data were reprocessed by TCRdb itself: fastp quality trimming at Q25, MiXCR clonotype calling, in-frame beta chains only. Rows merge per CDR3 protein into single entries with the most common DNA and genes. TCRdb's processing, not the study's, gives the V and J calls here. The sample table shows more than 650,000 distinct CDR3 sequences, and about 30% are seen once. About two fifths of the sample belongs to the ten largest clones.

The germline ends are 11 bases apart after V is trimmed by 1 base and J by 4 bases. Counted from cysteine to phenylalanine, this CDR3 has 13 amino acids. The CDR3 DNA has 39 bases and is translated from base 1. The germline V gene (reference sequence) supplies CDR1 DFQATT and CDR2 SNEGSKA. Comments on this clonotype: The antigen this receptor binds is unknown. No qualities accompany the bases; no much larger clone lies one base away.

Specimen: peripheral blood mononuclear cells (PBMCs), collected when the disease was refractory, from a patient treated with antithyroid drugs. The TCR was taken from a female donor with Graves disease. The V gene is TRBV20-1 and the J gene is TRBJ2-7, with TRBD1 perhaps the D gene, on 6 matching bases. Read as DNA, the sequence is TGCAGTGCTAGAGGCAGGGGCTCGTACGAGCAGTACTTC. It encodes CSARGRGSYEQYF.